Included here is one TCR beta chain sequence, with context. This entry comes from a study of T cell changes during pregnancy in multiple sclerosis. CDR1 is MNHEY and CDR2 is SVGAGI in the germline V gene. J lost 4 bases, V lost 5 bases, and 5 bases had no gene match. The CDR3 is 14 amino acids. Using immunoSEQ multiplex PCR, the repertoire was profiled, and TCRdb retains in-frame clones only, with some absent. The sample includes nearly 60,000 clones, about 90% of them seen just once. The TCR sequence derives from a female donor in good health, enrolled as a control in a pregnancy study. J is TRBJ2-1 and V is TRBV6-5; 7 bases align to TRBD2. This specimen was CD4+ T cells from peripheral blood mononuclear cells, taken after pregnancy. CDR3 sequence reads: CASSNQRGYNEQFF. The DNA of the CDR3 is TGTGCCAGCAGTAACCAGCGGGGTTACAATGAGCAGTTCTTC.